This T cell receptor beta chain was recorded in a study of early T cells in non-severe SARS-CoV-2 infection (dated by TCRdb to about 2021). Broadly, across the study: Because TCR sequencing relied on bulk RNA taken from unsorted whole blood, pairing of alpha and beta chains was not possible.

A case-control design nested within a healthcare worker cohort in London, UK, was used, with weekly nasopharyngeal swab PCR tests and blood sampling performed. Healthcare workers were enrolled in the week of the UK lockdown, from 23 to 31 March 2020, and were followed every week for up to 16 weeks. Library creation used 5' RACE. The sample was run on a NextSeq 500. Unique molecular identifiers were attached to individual cDNA molecules in the TCR library protocol so that sequencing error and PCR bias could be corrected. Sequencing covered both TCR alpha and beta chains, and within each sample the abundances of alpha and beta sequences were tightly co-correlated. Under the source paper's analysis protocol: Decombinator V4 was used to perform V gene, J gene and CDR3 annotation of TCR sequences. Expanded TCRs were defined as changing significantly between any two time points under a Poisson model with p below 0.0001. Abundances of TCRs were expressed as counts per million after normalisation to the total number of TCRs sequenced in each sample. VDJdb, accessed 1 November 2021, was searched for CMV, EBV and SARS-CoV-2 annotated TCRs, with TCRs annotated for multiple antigens excluded. The public reads were reprocessed in TCRdb via fastp at Q25 and MiXCR, keeping in-frame beta chains. Every CDR3 protein is listed once, alongside the most common genes and DNA of its rows. The V and J calls were determined by TCRdb, not by the authors. In all, the sample holds over 95,000 distinct CDR3 sequences, and roughly 15% of those were seen once. The ten largest account for around 1.3% of the sample.

This clonotype showed up just once. There is no known antigen for this receptor. Base qualities are not at hand, and no much larger clone is one base apart. A single read counts as weak evidence. Overall study results and their limits: VDJdb matching was skewed toward anti-spike CD8 responses, so virus-specific expansions were likely underestimated and private and CD4 specificities were missed.

The TCR originated in an adult who was a healthcare worker with PCR-confirmed SARS-CoV-2 infection or an uninfected control (not recorded which). The sample was whole blood.

The nucleotide sequence reads as follows: TGTGCCAGCTCACCACCGGAGGAAGCGTCCCGGACCCAGTACTTC. Its protein product is CASSPPEEASRTQYF. Rearrangement joined TRBV18 to TRBJ2-5; TRBD2 is a possible D gene, resting on 5 matching bases. Counted from cysteine to phenylalanine, this CDR3 has 15 amino acids. This entry keeps only the CDR3 DNA: 45 bases, framed from base 1. V drops 0 bases and J drops 7 bases, leaving 15 bases in between. From a lookup of the germline V gene, CDR1 and CDR2 are KGHSH and LQKENI.